The T cell receptor beta chain under discussion was sequenced for a study of cytomegalovirus exposure and HLA in healthy donors. Study-level points and caveats: Differences between HLA loci emerged in a later analysis of TCR association rates, with DRB1 most and HLA-C fewest. There were some V segments, including TRBV6-2 and TRBV6-3, excluded as indistinguishable. Some TCR beta chains (roughly 150 of them) were listed as cytomegalovirus-associated.

Looked up from germline, CDR1 is MNHNS and CDR2 is SASEGT. CDR3 size: 15 residues. V gave up 0 bases and J gave up 7 bases, with 10 bases separating them. For this clone: Its antigen is unidentified.

PCR used 60 Vbeta primers and 13 Jbeta primers. The protocol was immunoSEQ multiplex PCR, while the TCRdb copy is restricted to in-frame clones and leaves out a portion. The sample lists about 130,000 clones, roughly four fifths occurring once. The specimen was PBMCs. This chain links TRBV6-1 with TRBJ1-6, with D maybe TRBD1 (6 bases). The clonotype comes from a woman between 45 and 65 years old in good health and CMV-seronegative. CDR3 residues: CASSEAQGYNSPLHF. In DNA, the CDR3 is TGTGCCAGCAGTGAAGCACAGGGTTACAATTCACCCCTCCACTTT.